The rows below give T cell receptor beta chains drawn from one sample of a study of blood T cell repertoires in COVID-19. Clones were sequenced by immunoSEQ multiplex PCR, and TCRdb holds only the in-frame ones, with some missing. This table holds some 65,000 clones, 93% found once. The sequencing input was peripheral blood. Receptors were obtained from a man aged 70-80 years with active COVID-19. CDR3s include the opening cysteine and the closing phenylalanine or tryptophan. D genes are given only for firm matches. The listing skips clone size in some rows; elsewhere it reads once, few, many or a size class.

v_call	d_call	clone_size	j_call	cdr3_nt	cdr3_aa
TRBV4-2	NA	NA	TRBJ1-1	TGTGCCAGCAGCATTTCGGGTCGGGAGCACACTGAAGCTTTCTTT	CASSISGREHTEAFF
TRBV19	NA	NA	TRBJ2-4	TGTGCCAGTAATCAAGCCAAAAACATTCAGTACTTC	CASNQAKNIQYF
TRBV7-9	NA	NA	TRBJ1-1	TGTGCCAGCAGTATACAGGAGAACACTGAAGCTTTCTTT	CASSIQENTEAFF
TRBV5-1	TRBD2	NA	TRBJ2-3	TGCGCCAGCAGCTCGGGACTAGCGGGATTCACAGATACGCAGTATTTT	CASSSGLAGFTDTQYF
TRBV7-2	NA	NA	TRBJ2-3	TGTGCCAGCAGCTTACGCGGGACCTCCACAGATACGCAGTATTTT	CASSLRGTSTDTQYF
TRBV10-3	TRBD2	NA	TRBJ2-5	TGTGCCATCAGCGAAGGGAGGGGTTTGGGCGAGACCCAGTACTTC	CAISEGRGLGETQYF
TRBV6-5	TRBD1	NA	TRBJ1-5	TGTGCCAGCAGTCGAGGACAGGGCGCGGGTCAGCCCCAGCATTTT	CASSRGQGAGQPQHF
TRBV11-3	TRBD2	NA	TRBJ2-1	TGTGCCAGCAGCTTAACACTAGCGGGGGCGACCAAGCAGTTCTTC	CASSLTLAGATKQFF
TRBV6-5	TRBD1	NA	TRBJ1-1	TGTGCCAGCAGTTACGACGGACAGGGCACTGAAGCTTTCTTT	CASSYDGQGTEAFF
TRBV27	TRBD1	NA	TRBJ2-1	TGTGCCAGCTCAGGGGGCATCTCAATTGGTTTCAGTGAGCAGTTCTTC	CASSGGISIGFSEQFF
TRBV14	NA	NA	TRBJ1-1	TGTGCCAGCAGCCAAGAGACATCGAACACTGAAGCTTTCTTT	CASSQETSNTEAFF
TRBV6-2/TRBV6-3	NA	NA	TRBJ2-2	TGTGCCAGCAGTTACGCTCGCACCGGGTCCGGGGAGCTGTTTTTT	CASSYARTGSGELFF
TRBV7-2	NA	NA	TRBJ1-3	TGTGCCAGCAGCTTACGGGGGACCCCGAATTTATATTTT	CASSLRGTPNLYF
TRBV4-2	TRBD2	NA	TRBJ2-5	TGTGCCAGCAGCCAAAGTCCGACCGGGGGGGAGACCCAGTACTTC	CASSQSPTGGETQYF
TRBV21-1	NA	NA	TRBJ1-4	TGTGCCAGCAGCCCGTTCAGGTCGTCGGAAAAACTGTTTTTT	CASSPFRSSEKLFF
TRBV18	TRBD1	NA	TRBJ1-1	TGTGCCAGCTCAGACCGGGACAGGGGCGAAGCTTTCTTT	CASSDRDRGEAFF
TRBV29-1	NA	NA	TRBJ2-7	TGCAGCGTAGTCTTGATGGAGGTCTCCTACGAGCAGTACTTC	CSVVLMEVSYEQYF
TRBV21-1	NA	NA	TRBJ1-1	TGTGCCAGAGAACAGGGGTGGGTAAGCACTGAAGCTTTCTTT	CAREQGWVSTEAFF
TRBV5-1	TRBD2	NA	TRBJ2-6	TGCGCCAGCAGCTTTGGCGGGGGGGCGTTTTCTGGGGCCAACGTCCTGACTTTC	CASSFGGGAFSGANVLTF
TRBV28	NA	NA	TRBJ1-5	TGTGCCAGCAAACAGGGTATAAGCAATCAGCCCCAGCATTTT	CASKQGISNQPQHF
TRBV7-2	NA	NA	TRBJ1-1	TGTGCCAGCAGCTTAGCTAGATTGAACACTGAAGCTTTCTTT	CASSLARLNTEAFF
TRBV3-1/TRBV3-2	TRBD2	NA	TRBJ2-1	TGTGCCAGCAGCCAAGCGGGGCGGGGGGACAATGAGCAGTTCTTC	CASSQAGRGDNEQFF
TRBV13	TRBD1	NA	TRBJ1-1	TGTGCCAGCAGCTTAGGAGGGGGCAACACTGAAGCTTTCTTT	CASSLGGGNTEAFF
TRBV27	NA	NA	TRBJ2-6	TGTGCCAGCAGAACAGGGCCTAAGGCCAACGTCCTGACTTTC	CASRTGPKANVLTF
TRBV3-1/TRBV3-2	NA	NA	TRBJ1-1	TGTGCCAGCAGCCACCTAGACAGGAACACTGAAGCTTTCTTT	CASSHLDRNTEAFF
TRBV7-2	TRBD1	NA	TRBJ2-5	TGTGCCAGCAGCACACAACAGGGGCTCGGGGAGACCCAGTACTTC	CASSTQQGLGETQYF
TRBV5-1	TRBD1	once	TRBJ1-1	TGCGCCAGCAGGGACATACAGGGGGAGAACACTGAAGCTTTCTTT	CASRDIQGENTEAFF
TRBV24-1	NA	NA	TRBJ2-5	TGTGCCACCAGTGATCCGTACCAAGAGACCCAGTACTTC	CATSDPYQETQYF